The present T cell receptor (beta chain) was sequenced within a study of vaccination and CD4 T cells after COVID-19. Treatment of the sample: roughly 10-day PBMC culture with coronavirus spike peptide pools or control peptides (ViraFEST assay). Of note for this clonotype: The target antigen is unknown.

This CDR3 has 14 amino acids. Germline V gene data show CDR1 as SGHNT and CDR2 as YYREEE (reference sequence). Trimming removed 3 bases at V and 2 bases at J, with 12 bases between. An Oncomine TCR Beta short-read assay was used to sequence the DNA from cultured CD4+ T cells. Each CDR3 protein gets one entry after TCRdb re-called the PCR reads with MiXCR. The table lists 5,500 to 8,000 distinct CDR3 sequences, 65% to 75% of them singletons, with around 14% in the top ten. This receptor was obtained from a human donor who had recovered from COVID-19. Sequenced: CD4+ T cells from blood, cultured in vitro. The V gene is TRBV5-4, the J gene TRBJ2-7; either TRBD1 or TRBD2 may fit D (5 bases each). The CDR3 DNA follows: TGTGCCAGCAGCTCCACGGGACGGACCTACGAGCAGTACTTC. Protein sequence: CASSSTGRTYEQYF.